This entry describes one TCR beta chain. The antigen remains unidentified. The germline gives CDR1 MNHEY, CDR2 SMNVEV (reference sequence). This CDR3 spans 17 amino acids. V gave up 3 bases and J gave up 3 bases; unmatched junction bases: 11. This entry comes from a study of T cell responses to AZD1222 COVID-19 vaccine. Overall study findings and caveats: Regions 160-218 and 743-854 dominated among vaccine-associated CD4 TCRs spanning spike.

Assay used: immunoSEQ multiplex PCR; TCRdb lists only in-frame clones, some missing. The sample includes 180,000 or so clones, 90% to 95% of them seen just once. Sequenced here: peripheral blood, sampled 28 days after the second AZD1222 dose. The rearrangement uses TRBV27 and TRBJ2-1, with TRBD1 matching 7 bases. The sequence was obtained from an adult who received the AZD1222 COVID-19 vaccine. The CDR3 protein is CASSFSPGQRIYNEQFF. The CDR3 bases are TGTGCCAGCAGTTTTAGCCCGGGACAGAGGATCTACAATGAGCAGTTCTTC.